This entry concerns a single T cell receptor beta chain. What it binds is not known. The data derive from a study of STAT3 mutations in large granular lymphocyte leukemia. Study outcomes and limitations: Every T-cell large granular lymphocyte leukemia patient had at least one immunodominant TCR beta clonotype.

Germline V CDR1 and CDR2: SEHNR, FQNEAQ (reference sequence). The CDR3 sequence is 18 residues long. V shed 1 base and J 6 bases; nucleotides not matched to a gene: 12. Measured with immunoSEQ multiplex PCR; TCRdb has only the in-frame clones, and not every one. The sample contains roughly 13,000 clones, more than 90% of which appear only once. Sequenced sample: peripheral blood mononuclear cells. This chain connects TRBV7-9 to TRBJ2-1; 10 nucleotides match TRBD2. This sequence was found in a middle-aged man with T-cell large granular lymphocyte leukemia. Some clones in this sample may be carry-over from other donors' samples. The CDR3 here is CASSLDKRGGQLGNEQFF. CDR3 DNA sequence: TGTGCCAGCAGCTTAGATAAGCGGGGGGGCCAGCTTGGCAATGAGCAGTTCTTC.